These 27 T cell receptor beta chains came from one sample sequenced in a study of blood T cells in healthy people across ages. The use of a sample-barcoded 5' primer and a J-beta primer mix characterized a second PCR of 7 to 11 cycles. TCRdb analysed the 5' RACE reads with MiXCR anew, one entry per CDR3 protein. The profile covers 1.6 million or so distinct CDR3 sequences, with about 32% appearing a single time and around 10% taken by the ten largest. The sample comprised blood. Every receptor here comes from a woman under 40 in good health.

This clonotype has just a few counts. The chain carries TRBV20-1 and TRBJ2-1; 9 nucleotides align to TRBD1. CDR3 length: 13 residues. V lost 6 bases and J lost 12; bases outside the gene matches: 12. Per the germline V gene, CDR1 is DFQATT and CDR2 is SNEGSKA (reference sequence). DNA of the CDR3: TGCAGTGCATCGAAGGGACAGGGCACCGTGCAGTTCTTC. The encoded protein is CSASKGQGTVQFF.

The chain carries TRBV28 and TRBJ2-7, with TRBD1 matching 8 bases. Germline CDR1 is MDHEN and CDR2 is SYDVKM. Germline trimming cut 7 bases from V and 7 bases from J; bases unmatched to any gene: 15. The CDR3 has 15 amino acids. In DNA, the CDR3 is TGTGCCAGCAACACCCCGGGGGACAGGAGGTGGGAGCAGTACTTC. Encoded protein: CASNTPGDRRWEQYF.

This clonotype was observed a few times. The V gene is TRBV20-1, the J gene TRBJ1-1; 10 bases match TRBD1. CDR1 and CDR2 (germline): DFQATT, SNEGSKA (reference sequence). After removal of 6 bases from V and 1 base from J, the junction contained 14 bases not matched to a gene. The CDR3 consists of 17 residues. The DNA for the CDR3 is TGCAGTGCACCTAAGGGACAGGGGTTCGTGAAGAACACTGAAGCTTTCTTT. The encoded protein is CSAPKGQGFVKNTEAFF.

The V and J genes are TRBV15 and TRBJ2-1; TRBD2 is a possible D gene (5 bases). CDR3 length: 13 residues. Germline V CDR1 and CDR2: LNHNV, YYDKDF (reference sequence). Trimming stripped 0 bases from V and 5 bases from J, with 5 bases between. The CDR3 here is CATSRDGDNEQFF. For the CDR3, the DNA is TGTGCCACCAGCAGAGACGGGGACAATGAGCAGTTCTTC.

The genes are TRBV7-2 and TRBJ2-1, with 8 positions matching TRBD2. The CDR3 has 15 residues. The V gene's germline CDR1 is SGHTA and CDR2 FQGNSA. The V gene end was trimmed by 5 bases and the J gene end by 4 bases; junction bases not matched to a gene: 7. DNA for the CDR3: TGTGCCAGCAGCACGACTAGCGAGAGTTACAATGAGCAGTTCTTC. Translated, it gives CASSTTSESYNEQFF.

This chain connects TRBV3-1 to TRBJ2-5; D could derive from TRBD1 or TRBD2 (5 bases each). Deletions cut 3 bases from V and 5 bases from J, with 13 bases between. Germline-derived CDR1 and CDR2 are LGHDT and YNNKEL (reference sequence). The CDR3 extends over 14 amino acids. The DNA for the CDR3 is TGTGCCAGCAGCCAGGGGGTCGTTTGGGAGACCCAGTACTTC. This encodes CASSQGVVWETQYF.

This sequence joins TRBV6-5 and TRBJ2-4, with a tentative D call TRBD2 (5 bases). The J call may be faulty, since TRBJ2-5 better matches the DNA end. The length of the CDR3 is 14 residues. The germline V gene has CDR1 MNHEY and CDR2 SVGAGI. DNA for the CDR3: TGTGCCAGCAGGCACCGGGAAAGAGGAGAGACCCAGTACTTC. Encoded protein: CASRHRERGETQYF.

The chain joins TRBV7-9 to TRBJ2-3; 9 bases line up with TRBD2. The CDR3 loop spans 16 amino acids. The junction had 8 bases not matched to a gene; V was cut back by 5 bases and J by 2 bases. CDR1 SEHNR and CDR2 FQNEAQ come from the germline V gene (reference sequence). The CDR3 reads CASSVRLAVDTDTQYF. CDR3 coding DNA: TGTGCCAGCAGCGTACGACTAGCGGTCGACACAGATACGCAGTATTTT.

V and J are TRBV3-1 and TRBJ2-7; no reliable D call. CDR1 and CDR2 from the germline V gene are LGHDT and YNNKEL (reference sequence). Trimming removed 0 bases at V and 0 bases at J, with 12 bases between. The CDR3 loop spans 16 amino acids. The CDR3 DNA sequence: TGTGCCAGCAGCCAAGAAGGAGTCTTTAACTCCTACGAGCAGTACTTC. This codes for CASSQEGVFNSYEQYF.

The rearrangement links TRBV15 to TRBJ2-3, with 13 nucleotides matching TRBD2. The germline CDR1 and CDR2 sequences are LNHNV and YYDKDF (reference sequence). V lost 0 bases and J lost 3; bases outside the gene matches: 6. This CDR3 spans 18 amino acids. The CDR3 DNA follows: TGTGCCACCAGCAGAGAGAGGACTAGCGGGGGTCTAACAGATACGCAGTATTTT. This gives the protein CATSRERTSGGLTDTQYF.

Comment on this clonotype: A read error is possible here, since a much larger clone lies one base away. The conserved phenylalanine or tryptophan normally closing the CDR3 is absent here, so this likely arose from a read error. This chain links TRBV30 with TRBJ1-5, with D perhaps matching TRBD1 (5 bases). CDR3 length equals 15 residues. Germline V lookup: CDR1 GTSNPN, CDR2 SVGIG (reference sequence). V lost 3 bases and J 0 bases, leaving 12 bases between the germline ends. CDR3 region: CAWSDGAYSNQPQHV. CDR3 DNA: TGTGCCTGGAGCGACGGGGCTTATAGCAATCAGCCCCAGCATGTT.

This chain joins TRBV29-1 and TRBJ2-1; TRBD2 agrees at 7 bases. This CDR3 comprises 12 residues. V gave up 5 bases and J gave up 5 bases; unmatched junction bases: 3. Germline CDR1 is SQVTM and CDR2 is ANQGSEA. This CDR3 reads CSVLGGNNEQFF. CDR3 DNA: TGCAGCGTTTTGGGAGGGAACAATGAGCAGTTCTTC.

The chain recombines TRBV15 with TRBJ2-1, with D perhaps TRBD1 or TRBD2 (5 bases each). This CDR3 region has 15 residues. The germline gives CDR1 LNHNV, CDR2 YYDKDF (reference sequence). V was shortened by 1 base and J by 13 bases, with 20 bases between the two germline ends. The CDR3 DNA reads TGTGCCACCAGCAGAGGTCGGACCTCTGGGGGAGCCCAGTTCTTC. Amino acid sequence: CATSRGRTSGGAQFF.

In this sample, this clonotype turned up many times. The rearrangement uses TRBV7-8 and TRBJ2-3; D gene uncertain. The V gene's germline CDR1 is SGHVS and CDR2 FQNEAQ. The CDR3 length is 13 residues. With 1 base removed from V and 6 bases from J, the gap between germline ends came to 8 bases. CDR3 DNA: TGTGCCAGCAGCTTAGTGTTTAGGGATACGCAGTATTTT. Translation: CASSLVFRDTQYF.

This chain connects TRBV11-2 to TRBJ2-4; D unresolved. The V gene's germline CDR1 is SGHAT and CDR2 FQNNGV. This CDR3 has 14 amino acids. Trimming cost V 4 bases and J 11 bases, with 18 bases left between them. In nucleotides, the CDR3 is TGTGCCAGCAGCTCCACCATCCTTGGCGGCTTTCAGTACTTC. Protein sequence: CASSSTILGGFQYF. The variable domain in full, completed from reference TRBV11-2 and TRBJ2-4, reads EAGVAQSPRYKIIEKRQSVAFWCNPISGHATLYWYQQILGQGPKLLIQFQNNGVVDDSQLPKDRFSAERLKGVDSTLKIQPAKLEDSAVYLCASSSTILGGFQYFGAGTRLSVL.

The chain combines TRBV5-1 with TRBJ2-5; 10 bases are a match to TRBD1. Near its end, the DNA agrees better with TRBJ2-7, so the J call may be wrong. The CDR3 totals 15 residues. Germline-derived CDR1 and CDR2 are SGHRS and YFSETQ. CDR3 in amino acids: CASSFLDRGPDEQYF. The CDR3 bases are TGCGCCAGCAGCTTCTTAGACAGGGGGCCAGACGAGCAGTACTTC.

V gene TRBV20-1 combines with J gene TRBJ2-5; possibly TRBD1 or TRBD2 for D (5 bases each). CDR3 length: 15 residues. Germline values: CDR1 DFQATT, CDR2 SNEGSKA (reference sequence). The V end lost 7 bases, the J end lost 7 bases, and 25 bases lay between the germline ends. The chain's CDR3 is CSVNTGTGVRGTQYF. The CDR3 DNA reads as TGCAGTGTTAACACCGGGACGGGCGTCCGAGGGACCCAGTACTTC.

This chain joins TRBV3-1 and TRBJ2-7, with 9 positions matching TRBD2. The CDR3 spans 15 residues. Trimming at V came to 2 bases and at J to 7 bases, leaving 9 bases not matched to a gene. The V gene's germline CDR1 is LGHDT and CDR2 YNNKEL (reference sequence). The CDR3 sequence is CASSQSSGRPEEQYF. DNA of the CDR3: TGTGCCAGCAGCCAAAGTAGCGGGAGACCCGAGGAGCAGTACTTC.

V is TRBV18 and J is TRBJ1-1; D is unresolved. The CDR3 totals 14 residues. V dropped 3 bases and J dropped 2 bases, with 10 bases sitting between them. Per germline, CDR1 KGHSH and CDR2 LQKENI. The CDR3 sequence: CASSPGPINTEAFF. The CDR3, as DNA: TGTGCCAGCTCACCTGGACCGATTAACACTGAAGCTTTCTTT.

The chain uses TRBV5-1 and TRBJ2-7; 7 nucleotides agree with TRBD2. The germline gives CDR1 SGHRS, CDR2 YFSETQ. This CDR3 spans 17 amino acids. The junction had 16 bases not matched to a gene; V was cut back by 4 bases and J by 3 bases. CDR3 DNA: TGCGCCAGCAGCCCCCTGGGAGCGGGAATTCGTTACTACGAGCAGTACTTC. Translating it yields CASSPLGAGIRYYEQYF.

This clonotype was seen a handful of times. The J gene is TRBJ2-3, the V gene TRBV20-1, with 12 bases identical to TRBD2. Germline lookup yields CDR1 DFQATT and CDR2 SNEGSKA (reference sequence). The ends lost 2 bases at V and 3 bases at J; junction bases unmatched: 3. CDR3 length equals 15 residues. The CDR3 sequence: CSARPSGGATDTQYF. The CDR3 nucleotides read TGCAGTGCTAGACCTAGCGGGGGGGCTACAGATACGCAGTATTTT.

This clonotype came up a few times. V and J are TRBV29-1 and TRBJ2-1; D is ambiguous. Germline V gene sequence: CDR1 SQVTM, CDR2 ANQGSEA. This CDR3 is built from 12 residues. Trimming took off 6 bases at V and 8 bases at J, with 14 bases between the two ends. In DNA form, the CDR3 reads TGCAGCGTGGAAAGTTGGGATGATGAGCAGTTCTTC. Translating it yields CSVESWDDEQFF.

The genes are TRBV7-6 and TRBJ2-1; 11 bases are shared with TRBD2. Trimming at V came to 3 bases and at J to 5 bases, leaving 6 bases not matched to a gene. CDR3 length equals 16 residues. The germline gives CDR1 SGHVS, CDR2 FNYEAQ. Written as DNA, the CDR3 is TGTGCCAGCAGCTTCTCCCTAGCGGGAGGCAACAATGAGCAGTTCTTC. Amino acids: CASSFSLAGGNNEQFF.

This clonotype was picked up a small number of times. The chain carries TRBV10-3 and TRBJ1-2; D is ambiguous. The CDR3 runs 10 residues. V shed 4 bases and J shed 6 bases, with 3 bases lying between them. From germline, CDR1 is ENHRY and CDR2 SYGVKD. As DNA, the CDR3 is TGTGCCATCAGTGGTGATGGCTACACCTTC. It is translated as CAISGDGYTF.

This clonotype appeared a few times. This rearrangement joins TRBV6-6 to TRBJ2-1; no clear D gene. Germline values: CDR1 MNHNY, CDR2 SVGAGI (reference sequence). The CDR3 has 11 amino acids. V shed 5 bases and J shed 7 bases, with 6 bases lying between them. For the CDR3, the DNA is TGTGCCAGCAGTGCCATGAATGAGCAGTTCTTC. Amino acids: CASSAMNEQFF.

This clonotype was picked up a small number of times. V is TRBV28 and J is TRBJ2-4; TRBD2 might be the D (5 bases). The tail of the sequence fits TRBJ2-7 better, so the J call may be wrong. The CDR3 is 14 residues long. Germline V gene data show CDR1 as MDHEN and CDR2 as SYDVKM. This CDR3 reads CASSHHSVGSEQYF. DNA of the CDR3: TGTGCCAGCAGCCATCATAGCGTGGGTAGCGAGCAGTACTTC.

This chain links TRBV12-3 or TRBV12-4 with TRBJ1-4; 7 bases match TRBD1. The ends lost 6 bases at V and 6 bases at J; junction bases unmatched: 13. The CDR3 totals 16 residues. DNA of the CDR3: TGTGCCAGCAGCCGCGACCAGGGAAGGGGGCATGAAAAACTGTTTTTT. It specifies CASSRDQGRGHEKLFF.